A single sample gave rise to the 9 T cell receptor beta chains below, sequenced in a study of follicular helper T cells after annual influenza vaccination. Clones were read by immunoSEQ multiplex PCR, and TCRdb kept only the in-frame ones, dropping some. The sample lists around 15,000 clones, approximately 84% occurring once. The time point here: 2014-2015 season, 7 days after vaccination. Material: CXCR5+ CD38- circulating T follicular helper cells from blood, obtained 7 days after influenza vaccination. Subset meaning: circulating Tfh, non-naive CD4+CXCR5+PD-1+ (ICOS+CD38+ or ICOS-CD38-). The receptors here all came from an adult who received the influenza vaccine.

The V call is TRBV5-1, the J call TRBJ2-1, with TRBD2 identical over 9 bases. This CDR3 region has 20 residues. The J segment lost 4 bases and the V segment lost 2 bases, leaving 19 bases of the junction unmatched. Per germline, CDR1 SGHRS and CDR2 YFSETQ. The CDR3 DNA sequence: TGCGCCAGCAGCTTCCCCCCCCCGACCCTCCTAGCGGGACTGTACAATGAGCAGTTCTTC. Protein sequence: CASSFPPPTLLAGLYNEQFF.

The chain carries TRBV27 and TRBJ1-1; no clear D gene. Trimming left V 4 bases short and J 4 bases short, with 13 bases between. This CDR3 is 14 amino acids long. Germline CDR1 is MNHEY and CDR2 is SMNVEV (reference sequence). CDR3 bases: TGTGCCAGCAGTTCGCCCAGGTTGGGCACTGAAGCTTTCTTT. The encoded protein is CASSSPRLGTEAFF.

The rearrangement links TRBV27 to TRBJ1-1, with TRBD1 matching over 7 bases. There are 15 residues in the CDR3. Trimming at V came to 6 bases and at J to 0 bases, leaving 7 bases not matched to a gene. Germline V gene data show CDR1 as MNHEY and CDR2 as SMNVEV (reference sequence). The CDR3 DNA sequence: TGTGCCAGCAGGCGCATACAGGGGATGAACACTGAAGCTTTCTTT. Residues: CASRRIQGMNTEAFF.

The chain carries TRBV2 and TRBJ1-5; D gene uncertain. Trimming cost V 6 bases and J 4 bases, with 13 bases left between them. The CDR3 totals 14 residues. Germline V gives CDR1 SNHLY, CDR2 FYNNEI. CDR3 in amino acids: CASSDKDRNQPQHF. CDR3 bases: TGTGCCAGCAGCGACAAAGATCGGAATCAGCCCCAGCATTTT.

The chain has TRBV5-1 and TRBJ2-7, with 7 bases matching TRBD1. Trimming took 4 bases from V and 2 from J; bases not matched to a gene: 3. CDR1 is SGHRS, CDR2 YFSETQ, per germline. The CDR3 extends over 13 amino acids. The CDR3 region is CASSVGQAYEQYF. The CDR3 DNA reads TGCGCCAGCAGCGTAGGACAGGCCTACGAGCAGTACTTC. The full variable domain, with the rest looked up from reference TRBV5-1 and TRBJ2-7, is KAGVTQTPRYLIKTRGQQVTLSCSPISGHRSVSWYQQTPGQGLQFLFEYFSETQRNKGNFPGRFSGRQFSNSRSEMNVSTLELGDSALYLCASSVGQAYEQYFGPGTRLTVT.

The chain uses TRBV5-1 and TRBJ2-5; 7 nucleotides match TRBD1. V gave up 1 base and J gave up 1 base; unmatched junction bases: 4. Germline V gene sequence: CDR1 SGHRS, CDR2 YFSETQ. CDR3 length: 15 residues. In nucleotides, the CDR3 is TGCGCCAGCAGCTTGCAGGGGGATGTCCAAGAGACCCAGTACTTC. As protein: CASSLQGDVQETQYF.

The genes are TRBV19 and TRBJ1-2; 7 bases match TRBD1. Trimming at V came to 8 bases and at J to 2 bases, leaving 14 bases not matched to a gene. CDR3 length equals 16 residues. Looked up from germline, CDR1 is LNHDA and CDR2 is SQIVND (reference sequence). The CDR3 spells CASSGSRQGSNYGYTF. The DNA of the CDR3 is TGTGCCAGTTCTGGGTCCCGACAGGGATCGAACTATGGCTACACCTTC.

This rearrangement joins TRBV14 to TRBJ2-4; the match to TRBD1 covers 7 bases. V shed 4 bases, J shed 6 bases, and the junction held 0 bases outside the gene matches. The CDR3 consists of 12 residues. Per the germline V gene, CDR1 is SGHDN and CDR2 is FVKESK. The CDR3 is CASSRDRNIQYF. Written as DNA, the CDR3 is TGTGCCAGCAGCCGGGACAGAAACATTCAGTACTTC. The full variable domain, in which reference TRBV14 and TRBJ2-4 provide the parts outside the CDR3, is EAGVTQFPSHSVIEKGQTVTLRCDPISGHDNLYWYRRVMGKEIKFLLHFVKESKQDESGMPNNRFLAERTGGTYSTLKVQPAELEDSGVYFCASSRDRNIQYFGAGTRLSVL.

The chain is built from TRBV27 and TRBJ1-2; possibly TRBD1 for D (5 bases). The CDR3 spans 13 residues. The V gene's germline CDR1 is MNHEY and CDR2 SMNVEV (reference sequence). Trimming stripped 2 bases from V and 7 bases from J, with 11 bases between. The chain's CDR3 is CASSLQRGSGYTF. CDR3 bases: TGTGCCAGCAGTTTACAGCGGGGCTCTGGCTACACCTTC.